This T cell receptor (beta chain) derives from a study of T-cell reconstitution after alpha-beta-depleted transplantation in children. Study-wide findings and caveats: TCRbeta diversity was high at day 60 in some patients (a result of surviving recipient T cells and thymic progenitors). Reportedly, only several hundred clones from non-depleted graft cells drove alpha-beta T-cell counts at about two months. T-cell counts and diversity were attributed mostly to newly produced T cells one year after transplant.

This CDR3 is built from 13 residues. Germline V CDR1 and CDR2: SGHRS, YFSETQ. Trimming took 8 bases from V and 4 from J, leaving 14 bases between them. Remarks on this clonotype: The antigen remains unidentified.

Unique molecular identifiers were used to barcode this TCRbeta library. TCRdb re-derived calls from the PCR reads in MiXCR, one entry per CDR3 protein. The data hold approximately 490,000 distinct CDR3 sequences, with about 11% observed a single time. The rearrangement joins TRBV5-1 to TRBJ2-3, with a weak D call TRBD2 (6 bases). This clonotype was sampled from a child under 10 years old with inherited bone marrow failure, due to receive a stem cell transplant. Here the sequenced sample was PBMCs, taken before TCRalphabeta/CD19-depleted stem cell transplant. CDR3 sequence: CASGFGGADTQYF. The CDR3 nucleotides read TGCGCCAGTGGGTTCGGAGGGGCAGATACGCAGTATTTT.